One sample yielded the 22 T cell receptor beta chains listed below, sequenced in a study of T-cell reconstitution after alpha-beta-depleted transplantation in children. Unique molecular identifiers were used in preparing the TCRbeta library. A single record per CDR3 protein comes from TCRdb applying MiXCR to the PCR reads. The sample records roughly 120,000 distinct CDR3 sequences, about a tenth being singletons. This sample comprised PBMCs from the stem cell graft donor, obtained from the stem cell graft. The receptors were sampled from a human donor who donated a stem cell graft to a child with acute lymphoblastic leukemia.

The sample holds many counts of this clonotype. The rearrangement uses TRBV12-3 or TRBV12-4 and TRBJ1-2; TRBD1 is a possible D gene (6 bases). Trimming cost V 6 bases and J 5 bases, with 19 bases left between them. The CDR3 runs to 15 residues. DNA of the CDR3: TGTGCCAGCAGCGACGTCTCCGCCAGGGGATATGGCTACACCTTC. This codes for CASSDVSARGYGYTF.

This CDR3 is CSVVQGRTTMGYGYTF. CDR3 coding DNA: TGCAGCGTTGTGCAGGGAAGGACTACCATGGGGTATGGCTACACCTTC. This chain joins TRBV29-1 and TRBJ1-2; tentatively, D is TRBD1 (5 bases). The CDR3 sequence is 16 residues long. V was clipped by 4 bases and J by 5 bases, with 23 bases between them. Per the germline V gene, CDR1 is SQVTM and CDR2 is ANQGSEA.

The table lists this clonotype with a few counts. This chain uses TRBV18 with TRBJ2-7; 9 bases are a match to TRBD1. With V trimmed by 4 bases and J by 0 bases, 7 bases remained unmatched. The CDR3 has 16 amino acids. CDR1 is KGHSH and CDR2 is LQKENI in the germline V gene. CDR3 in DNA: TGTGCCAGCTCACTCCGTTGGACAGGGGACTCCTACGAGCAGTACTTC. It is translated as CASSLRWTGDSYEQYF.

This clonotype showed up many times. The chain combines TRBV28 with TRBJ2-1; maybe TRBD2 (5 bases). With 3 bases removed from V and 0 bases from J, the gap between germline ends came to 18 bases. This CDR3 contains 18 residues. Germline CDR1 reads MDHEN; CDR2 reads SYDVKM. DNA of the CDR3: TGTGCCAGCAGTTTCCCACCTAAGCGGCTGAGCTCCTACAATGAGCAGTTCTTC. Translated, it gives CASSFPPKRLSSYNEQFF. The complete variable domain, with remaining parts taken from reference TRBV28 and TRBJ2-1, reads DVKVTQSSRYLVKRTGEKVFLECVQDMDHENMFWYRQDPGLGLRLIYFSYDVKMKEKGDIPEGYSVSREKKERFSLILESASTNQTSMYLCASSFPPKRLSSYNEQFFGPGTRLTVL.

This clonotype was recorded many times. CDR3 in amino acids: CASNLGQTETQYF. CDR3 DNA sequence: TGTGCCAGCAACCTGGGACAGACAGAGACCCAGTACTTC. The chain employs TRBV12-3 or TRBV12-4 and TRBJ2-5; the match to TRBD1 covers 7 bases. V lost 7 bases, J lost 4 bases, and 6 bases stayed unmatched. The CDR3 has 13 amino acids.

The sample holds many counts of this clonotype. This rearrangement joins TRBV20-1 to TRBJ2-5; the D call may be TRBD1 or TRBD2 (6 bases each). This CDR3 region has 15 residues. V dropped 0 bases and J dropped 5 bases, with 16 bases sitting between them. Per the germline V gene, CDR1 is DFQATT and CDR2 is SNEGSKA (reference sequence). The DNA of the CDR3 is TGCAGTGCTAGAGATATCTTGGGGGGCCGGGAGACCCAGTACTTC. This gives the protein CSARDILGGRETQYF.

This clonotype has ten or more counts. The rearrangement uses TRBV27 and TRBJ1-6; TRBD1 matches 9 bases. CDR1 and CDR2 from the germline V gene are MNHEY and SMNVEV (reference sequence). J lost 9 bases, V lost 6 bases, and 9 bases had no gene match. This CDR3 region has 15 residues. In DNA form, the CDR3 reads TGTGCCAGCAGCTCCTCGACAGGGGGAGGTTCACCCCTCCACTTT. Translating gives CASSSSTGGGSPLHF.

This clonotype was seen a few times. With a much larger clone just one base away, this may be a read error. The CDR3, as DNA: TGTGCCAGCAGCCCTTGGACAGGGGAAGGAGGAGCTTTCTTT. Translating it yields CASSPWTGEGGAFF. This sequence joins TRBV12-3 or TRBV12-4 and TRBJ1-1; 9 bases agree with TRBD1. J lost 10 bases, V lost 6 bases, and 12 bases had no gene match. This CDR3 has 14 residues.

Worth noting for this clonotype: Since a much larger clone is just one base distant, this may be a read error. This sequence joins TRBV7-9 and TRBJ1-2, with a weak D call TRBD1 (6 bases). The germline V gene has CDR1 SEHNR and CDR2 FQNEAQ (reference sequence). This CDR3 has 15 amino acids. The CDR3 region has the DNA TGTGCCAGCAGCCCCCGGACAGTGGGCTACGAGGGCTACCCCTTC. Protein sequence: CASSPRTVGYEGYPF.

This clonotype was observed at least ten times. The chain has TRBV4-3 and TRBJ1-4, with D unclear. Germline assignment: CDR1 LGHNA and CDR2 YSLEER. Trimming cost V 0 bases and J 13 bases, with 15 bases left between them. This CDR3 has 14 amino acids. CDR3 sequence: CASSQDPAGLRLFF. Written as DNA, the CDR3 is TGCGCCAGCAGCCAAGATCCAGCCGGGTTGCGACTGTTTTTT.

Ten or more counts support this clonotype. The chain couples TRBV7-9 to TRBJ1-3; no clear D. CDR3 length: 16 amino acids. V was cut by 7 bases and J by 2 bases, with 18 bases left in between. CDR1 and CDR2 from the germline V gene are SEHNR and FQNEAQ (reference sequence). The DNA of the CDR3 is TGTGCCAGCACCTCGGGCCCTCCAGGTGCTGGAAACACCATATATTTT. As protein: CASTSGPPGAGNTIYF. Looking up the rest from reference TRBV7-9 and TRBJ1-3 gives the full variable domain: DTGVSQNPRHKITKRGQNVTFRCDPISEHNRLYWYRQTLGQGPEFLTYFQNEAQLEKSRLLSDRFSAERPKGSFSTLEIQRTEQGDSAMYLCASTSGPPGAGNTIYFGEGSWLTVV.

This clonotype was seen a few times. The chain uses TRBV12-3 or TRBV12-4 and TRBJ2-2; D is ambiguous. The CDR3 length is 13 residues. Trimming removed 3 bases at V and 1 base at J, with 3 bases between. CDR3 amino acids: CASSLMNTGELFF. CDR3 nucleotides: TGTGCCAGCAGTTTGATGAACACCGGGGAGCTGTTTTTT.

Ten or more counts support this clonotype. This chain connects TRBV10-3 to TRBJ1-5; D unresolved. CDR1 is ENHRY and CDR2 is SYGVKD in the germline V gene. V lost 0 bases, J lost 0 bases, and 6 bases lay in between. This CDR3 contains 15 residues. CDR3 region: CAISESTDSNQPQHF. In nucleotides, the CDR3 is TGTGCCATCAGTGAGTCAACAGATAGCAATCAGCCCCAGCATTTT.

This clonotype was observed many times. This sequence joins TRBV15 and TRBJ1-2; 11 positions match TRBD1. The CDR3 covers 14 residues. J was trimmed by 7 bases and V by 3 bases; bases with no gene match: 4. Germline CDR1 reads LNHNV; CDR2 reads YYDKDF (reference sequence). This CDR3 reads CATSRDRGQGGYTF. Here the CDR3 DNA reads TGTGCCACCAGCAGGGACAGGGGGCAGGGTGGCTACACCTTC.

This clonotype was counted at least ten times. The chain carries TRBV7-9 and TRBJ1-1; tentative D call: TRBD1 (5 bases). Trimming took 5 bases from V and 4 from J, leaving 14 bases between them. The CDR3 length is 14 residues. Germline loops: CDR1 SEHNR, CDR2 FQNEAQ (reference sequence). The chain's CDR3 is CASSPGPGITEAFF. CDR3 sequence (DNA): TGTGCCAGCAGCCCAGGGCCGGGGATCACTGAAGCTTTCTTT.

This clonotype was seen at least ten times. CDR3: CASSQARVRDTGELFF. In DNA form, the CDR3 reads TGTGCCAGCAGCCAAGCCAGGGTCCGGGACACCGGGGAGCTGTTTTTT. This chain joins TRBV4-2 and TRBJ2-2; possible D gene TRBD1, 5 bases. Germline CDR1 LGHNA, CDR2 YNFKEQ. This CDR3 spans 16 amino acids. V was cut by 1 base and J by 3 bases, with 12 bases left in between.

This clonotype was counted many times. This rearrangement joins TRBV7-2 to TRBJ1-4; no reliable D call. V was trimmed by 1 base and J by 8 bases, leaving 14 bases between them. Germline V gene data show CDR1 as SGHTA and CDR2 as FQGNSA. The CDR3 sequence is 15 residues long. CDR3 bases: TGTGCCAGCAGCTTAGGGGGTGGGAAAGGCGAAAAACTGTTTTTT. This gives the protein CASSLGGGKGEKLFF.

Ten or more counts support this clonotype. The chain uses TRBV4-3 and TRBJ1-5; 11 nucleotides match TRBD1. This CDR3 is 19 amino acids long. The germline V gene has CDR1 LGHNA and CDR2 YSLEER. The J segment lost 1 base and the V segment lost 1 base, leaving 9 bases of the junction unmatched. The CDR3 DNA is TGCGCCAGCAGCCAAGTTGTGGGACAGGGGGTGGGAAGCAATCAGCCCCAGCATTTT. Translated, it gives CASSQVVGQGVGSNQPQHF.

The chain combines TRBV19 with TRBJ2-5; D uncertain. Per germline, CDR1 LNHDA and CDR2 SQIVND (reference sequence). V was pared by 3 bases and J by 4 bases, with 3 bases between. The CDR3 has 11 amino acids. The CDR3, as DNA: TGTGCCAGTAGTATGAGAGAGACCCAGTACTTC. As protein: CASSMRETQYF.

There are many counts of this clonotype. This sequence joins TRBV6-4 and TRBJ2-1; 7 nucleotides agree with TRBD2. The junction had 4 bases not matched to a gene; V was cut back by 3 bases and J by 8 bases. Germline-derived CDR1 and CDR2 are MRHNA and SNTAGT. This CDR3 contains 13 residues. CDR3 DNA sequence: TGTGCCAGCAGTGAGCGGGAGAGGTATGAGCAGTTCTTC. This encodes CASSERERYEQFF.

This chain joins TRBV6-2 or TRBV6-3 and TRBJ2-1; 8 bases align to TRBD2. The CDR3 runs 15 residues. The germline V gene has CDR1 MNHEY and CDR2 SVGEGT. V was pared by 6 bases and J by 0 bases, with 4 bases of the junction left unmatched. The CDR3 nucleotides read TGTGCCAGCAGCCTTAGCGGGACCTCCTACAATGAGCAGTTCTTC. Translated, it gives CASSLSGTSYNEQFF.

The sample holds many counts of this clonotype. The chain employs TRBV6-1 and TRBJ2-1, with TRBD2 matching 8 bases. V lost 6 bases, J lost 0 bases, and 4 bases stayed unmatched. Germline V gene sequence: CDR1 MNHNS, CDR2 SASEGT. CDR3 length: 15 amino acids. CDR3 coding DNA: TGTGCCAGCAGCCGAAGCGGGAGCTCCTACAATGAGCAGTTCTTC. It translates to CASSRSGSSYNEQFF.